These T cell receptor beta chains were read from a single sample in a study of blood T cell repertoires in COVID-19. This table comes from immunoSEQ multiplex PCR, and its TCRdb copy is limited to in-frame clones, with some not included. The repertoire holds approximately 250,000 clones, with around 78% as singletons. The sequenced sample consisted of peripheral blood. The receptors derive from a man between 60 and 75 years old who had recovered from COVID-19. The CDR3 runs from the conserved cysteine through the conserved F or W. Fields, in order: V gene, D gene, clone size, CDR3 length, J gene, CDR3 protein, CDR3 DNA. A D gene is named only where the DNA matches it firmly. Clone size is given for some rows only: seen once, a few or many times, or a class if the clone is expanded.

V: TRBV2
D: TRBD1
size: -
length: 13
J: TRBJ1-4
CDR3: CASRGQGGEKLFF
DNA: TGTGCCAGCAGAGGACAGGGTGGTGAAAAACTGTTTTTT

V: TRBV7-9
D: TRBD1
size: once
length: 13
J: TRBJ2-1
CDR3: CASSLGQYNEQFF
DNA: TGTGCCAGCAGCCTGGGACAGTACAATGAGCAGTTCTTC

V: TRBV28
D: TRBD1
size: -
length: 15
J: TRBJ2-7
CDR3: CASKQRGQGSHEQYF
DNA: TGTGCCAGTAAGCAGAGGGGACAGGGGTCCCACGAGCAGTACTTC

V: TRBV7-3
D: TRBD2
size: -
length: 16
J: TRBJ2-3
CDR3: CASSLGHGGSTDTQYF
DNA: TGTGCCAGCAGCTTAGGGCACGGGGGGAGCACAGATACGCAGTATTTT

V: TRBV5-5
D: -
size: -
length: 13
J: TRBJ2-2
CDR3: CASSFRGSGELFF
DNA: TGTGCCAGCAGCTTCCGGGGATCCGGGGAGCTGTTTTTT

V: TRBV7-8
D: TRBD1
size: -
length: 16
J: TRBJ1-2
CDR3: CASSPPLTGGRYGYTF
DNA: TGTGCCAGCAGCCCCCCGCTGACAGGGGGAAGGTATGGCTACACCTTC

V: TRBV27
D: TRBD1
size: -
length: 17
J: TRBJ1-1
CDR3: CASSLNWGRGLDTEAFF
DNA: TGTGCCAGCAGTTTAAATTGGGGCAGGGGGCTAGACACTGAAGCTTTCTTT

V: TRBV2
D: -
size: -
length: 12
J: TRBJ1-2
CDR3: CASSDGDYGYTF
DNA: TGTGCCAGCAGTGACGGGGACTATGGCTACACCTTC

V: TRBV27
D: TRBD1
size: -
length: 14
J: TRBJ2-2
CDR3: CASSGTENTGELFF
DNA: TGTGCCAGCAGCGGGACAGAGAACACCGGGGAGCTGTTTTTT

V: TRBV19
D: -
size: -
length: 13
J: TRBJ2-2
CDR3: CASDGENTGELFF
DNA: TGTGCCAGTGACGGGGAGAACACCGGGGAGCTGTTTTTT

V: TRBV27
D: TRBD1
size: -
length: 18
J: TRBJ1-5
CDR3: CASSLSGQRLISNQPQHF
DNA: TGTGCCAGCAGTTTATCGGGACAGAGGCTGATTAGCAATCAGCCCCAGCATTTT

V: TRBV7-8
D: TRBD2
size: once
length: 15
J: TRBJ2-1
CDR3: CASTSRGGGIYEQFF
DNA: TGTGCCAGCACCTCACGGGGCGGGGGGATTTATGAGCAGTTCTTC

V: TRBV24-1
D: TRBD1
size: -
length: 17
J: TRBJ1-5
CDR3: CATSDSGQGVSNQPQHF
DNA: TGTGCCACCAGTGATTCCGGACAGGGAGTTAGCAATCAGCCCCAGCATTTT

V: TRBV7-2
D: TRBD2
size: -
length: 17
J: TRBJ2-7
CDR3: CASSLAPLGLAAYEQYF
DNA: TGTGCCAGCAGCTTAGCGCCCTTAGGACTAGCGGCATACGAGCAGTACTTC

V: TRBV5-1
D: TRBD2
size: few
length: 16
J: TRBJ2-7
CDR3: CASSSHSSGRVYEQYF
DNA: TGCGCCAGCAGCTCCCATTCAAGCGGGAGGGTTTACGAGCAGTACTTC

V: TRBV27
D: -
size: -
length: 15
J: TRBJ1-1
CDR3: CASSARVSLNTEAFF
DNA: TGTGCCAGCAGTGCGAGGGTGTCCCTGAACACTGAAGCTTTCTTT

V: TRBV7-9
D: -
size: -
length: 12
J: TRBJ1-1
CDR3: CASSLGGGEAFF
DNA: TGTGCCAGCAGCTTAGGCGGGGGTGAAGCTTTCTTT

V: TRBV12-1
D: -
size: -
length: 15
J: TRBJ2-5
CDR3: CAPNGTSVAQETQYF
DNA: TGTGCCCCCAATGGTACTAGCGTGGCCCAAGAGACCCAGTACTTC

V: TRBV19
D: -
size: few
length: 15
J: TRBJ2-1
CDR3: CASSALLSQYNEQFF
DNA: TGTGCCAGTAGTGCCCTTTTATCACAGTACAATGAGCAGTTCTTC

V: TRBV7-9
D: TRBD2
size: few
length: 14
J: TRBJ2-1
CDR3: CASSPLAGGFEQFF
DNA: TGTGCCAGCAGCCCACTAGCGGGAGGGTTTGAGCAGTTCTTC

V: TRBV3-1/TRBV3-2
D: -
size: -
length: 14
J: TRBJ1-1
CDR3: CASRADISGTEAFF
DNA: TGTGCCAGCAGGGCCGACATTAGCGGCACTGAAGCTTTCTTT

V: TRBV5-1
D: -
size: -
length: 17
J: TRBJ2-7
CDR3: CASSLQSGWRSSYEQYF
DNA: TGCGCCAGCAGCTTGCAGTCGGGGTGGCGAAGCTCCTACGAGCAGTACTTC

V: TRBV19
D: -
size: -
length: 14
J: TRBJ1-6
CDR3: CASSIVADNSPLHF
DNA: TGTGCCAGTAGTATAGTGGCCGATAATTCACCCCTCCACTTT

V: TRBV28
D: TRBD1
size: -
length: 15
J: TRBJ1-5
CDR3: CASSLMGQGNQPQHF
DNA: TGTGCCAGCAGTTTGATGGGACAGGGCAATCAGCCCCAGCATTTT

V: TRBV18
D: TRBD1
size: -
length: 16
J: TRBJ1-1
CDR3: CASSRTDRAFNTEAFF
DNA: TGTGCCAGCTCACGTACGGACAGGGCCTTTAACACTGAAGCTTTCTTT

V: TRBV28
D: TRBD1
size: -
length: 15
J: TRBJ2-1
CDR3: CASRSSGQGMNEQFF
DNA: TGTGCCAGCCGGAGTTCGGGACAGGGGATGAATGAGCAGTTCTTC

V: TRBV6-1
D: -
size: -
length: 14
J: TRBJ2-1
CDR3: CASSDLGRLDEQFF
DNA: TGTGCCAGCAGTGACCTGGGGCGCTTGGATGAGCAGTTCTTC

V: TRBV14
D: -
size: -
length: 13
J: TRBJ1-2
CDR3: CASSTRQTDGYTF
DNA: TGTGCCAGCAGTACGAGACAAACGGATGGCTACACCTTC

V: TRBV9
D: -
size: -
length: 14
J: TRBJ1-5
CDR3: CASSGSGDRQPQHF
DNA: TGTGCCAGCAGCGGATCAGGGGACCGTCAGCCCCAGCATTTT

V: TRBV5-4
D: TRBD2
size: -
length: 15
J: TRBJ2-7
CDR3: CASKQGLADTYEQYF
DNA: TGTGCCAGTAAGCAAGGTCTAGCGGACACCTACGAGCAGTACTTC

V: TRBV6-6
D: -
size: -
length: 15
J: TRBJ1-5
CDR3: CASSLGVYSNQPQHF
DNA: TGTGCCAGCAGTTTGGGAGTGTATAGCAATCAGCCCCAGCATTTT

V: TRBV15
D: TRBD1
size: -
length: 15
J: TRBJ1-1
CDR3: CATSGPGQGVTEAFF
DNA: TGTGCCACCAGCGGACCGGGACAGGGTGTCACTGAAGCTTTCTTT

V: TRBV7-7
D: TRBD2
size: -
length: 15
J: TRBJ2-3
CDR3: CASSFTSDSTDTQYF
DNA: TGTGCCAGCAGCTTCACTAGCGATAGCACAGATACGCAGTATTTT

V: TRBV27
D: TRBD1
size: -
length: 15
J: TRBJ1-5
CDR3: CASSLRTGRNQPQHF
DNA: TGTGCCAGCAGTTTACGGACAGGGCGAAATCAGCCCCAGCATTTT

V: TRBV5-1
D: TRBD1
size: once
length: 15
J: TRBJ1-2
CDR3: CASSLMQGDDYGYTF
DNA: TGCGCCAGCAGCTTGATGCAGGGGGACGACTATGGCTACACCTTC